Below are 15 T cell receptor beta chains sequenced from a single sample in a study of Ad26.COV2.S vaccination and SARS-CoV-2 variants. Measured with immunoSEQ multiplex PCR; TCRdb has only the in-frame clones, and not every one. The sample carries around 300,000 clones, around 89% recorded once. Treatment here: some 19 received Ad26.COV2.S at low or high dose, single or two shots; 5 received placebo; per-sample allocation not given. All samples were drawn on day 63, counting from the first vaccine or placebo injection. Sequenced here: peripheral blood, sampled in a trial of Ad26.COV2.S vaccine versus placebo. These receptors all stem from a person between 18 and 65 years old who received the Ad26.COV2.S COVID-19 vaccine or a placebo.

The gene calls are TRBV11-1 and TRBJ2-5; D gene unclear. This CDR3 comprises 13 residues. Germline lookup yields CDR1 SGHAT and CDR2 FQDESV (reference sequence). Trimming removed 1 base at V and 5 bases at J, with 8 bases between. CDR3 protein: CASSLGPRETQYF. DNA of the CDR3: TGTGCCAGCAGCTTAGGCCCCCGGGAGACCCAGTACTTC.

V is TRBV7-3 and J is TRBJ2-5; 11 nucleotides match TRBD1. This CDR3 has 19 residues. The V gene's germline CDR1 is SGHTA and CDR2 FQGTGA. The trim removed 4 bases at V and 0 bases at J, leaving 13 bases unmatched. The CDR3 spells CASSSGTGGGGGYQETQYF. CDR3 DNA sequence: TGTGCCAGCAGCTCCGGGACAGGGGGAGGCGGAGGGTACCAAGAGACCCAGTACTTC.

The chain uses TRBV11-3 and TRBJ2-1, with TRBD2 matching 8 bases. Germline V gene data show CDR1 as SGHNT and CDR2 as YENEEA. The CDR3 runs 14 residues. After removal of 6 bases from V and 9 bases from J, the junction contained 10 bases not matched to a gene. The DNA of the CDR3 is TGTGCCAGCAGTTTACGGACTAGCTCCAGTGAGCAGTTCTTC. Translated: CASSLRTSSSEQFF.

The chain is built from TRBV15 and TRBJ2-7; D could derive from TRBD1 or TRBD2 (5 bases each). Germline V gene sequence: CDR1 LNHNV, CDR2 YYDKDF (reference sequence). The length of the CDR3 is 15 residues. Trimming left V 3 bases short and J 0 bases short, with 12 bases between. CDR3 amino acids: CATSRGRGPSYEQYF. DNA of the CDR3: TGTGCCACCAGCAGGGGACGGGGTCCCTCCTACGAGCAGTACTTC.

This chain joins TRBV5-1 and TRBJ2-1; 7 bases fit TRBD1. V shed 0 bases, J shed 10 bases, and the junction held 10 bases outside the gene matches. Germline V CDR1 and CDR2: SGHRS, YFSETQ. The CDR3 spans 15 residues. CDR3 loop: CASSLEGTALGEQFF. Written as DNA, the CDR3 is TGCGCCAGCAGCTTGGAAGGGACAGCCCTCGGGGAGCAGTTCTTC.

The CDR3 DNA reads TGTGCCAGCAGCAGGGGGCCTGAGCAGTTCTTC. This codes for CASSRGPEQFF. This chain uses TRBV11-3 with TRBJ2-1; 7 nucleotides match TRBD1. Trimming at V came to 5 bases and at J to 9 bases, leaving 1 base not matched to a gene. The CDR3 loop spans 11 amino acids. CDR1 and CDR2 (germline): SGHNT, YENEEA.

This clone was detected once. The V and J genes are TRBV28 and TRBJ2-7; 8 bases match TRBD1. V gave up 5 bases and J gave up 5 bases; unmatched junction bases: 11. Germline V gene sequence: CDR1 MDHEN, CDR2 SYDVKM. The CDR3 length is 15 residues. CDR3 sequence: CASSLRQGWFDEQYF. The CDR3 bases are TGTGCCAGCAGTCTTCGACAGGGGTGGTTCGACGAGCAGTACTTC.

In nucleotides, the CDR3 is TGCGCCAGCAGCCAAACAGGGAACCTGGCCTACTCTGGGGCCAACGTCCTGACTTTC. Its protein is CASSQTGNLAYSGANVLTF. The V and J genes are TRBV4-3 and TRBJ2-6; D is possibly TRBD1 (6 bases). CDR3 size: 19 residues. CDR1 and CDR2 (germline): LGHNA, YSLEER. V lost 2 bases and J lost 0, with 17 bases in between.

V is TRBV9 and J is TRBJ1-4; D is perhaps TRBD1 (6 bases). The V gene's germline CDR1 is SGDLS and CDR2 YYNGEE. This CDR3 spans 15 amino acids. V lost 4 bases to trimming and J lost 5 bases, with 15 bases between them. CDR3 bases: TGTGCCAGCAGCACTACCCAGGGGAGAAATGAAAAACTGTTTTTT. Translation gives CASSTTQGRNEKLFF. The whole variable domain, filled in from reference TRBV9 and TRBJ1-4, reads DSGVTQTPKHLITATGQRVTLRCSPRSGDLSVYWYQQSLDQGLQFLIQYYNGEERAKGNILERFSAQQFPDLHSELNLSSLELGDSALYFCASSTTQGRNEKLFFGSGTQLSVL.

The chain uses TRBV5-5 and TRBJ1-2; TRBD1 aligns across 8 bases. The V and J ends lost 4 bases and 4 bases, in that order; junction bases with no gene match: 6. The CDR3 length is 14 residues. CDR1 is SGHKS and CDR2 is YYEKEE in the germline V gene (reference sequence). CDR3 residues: CASSIDRGLYGYTF. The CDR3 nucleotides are TGTGCCAGCAGCATAGACAGGGGTCTCTATGGCTACACCTTC.

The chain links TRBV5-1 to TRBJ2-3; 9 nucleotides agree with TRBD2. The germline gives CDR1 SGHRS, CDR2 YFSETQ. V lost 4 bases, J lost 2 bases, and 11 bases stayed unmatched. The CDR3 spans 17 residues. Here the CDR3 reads CASSLVGASGATDTQYF. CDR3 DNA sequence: TGCGCCAGCAGCCTGGTGGGAGCTAGCGGGGCCACAGATACGCAGTATTTT. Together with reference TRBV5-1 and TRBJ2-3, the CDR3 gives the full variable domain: KAGVTQTPRYLIKTRGQQVTLSCSPISGHRSVSWYQQTPGQGLQFLFEYFSETQRNKGNFPGRFSGRQFSNSRSEMNVSTLELGDSALYLCASSLVGASGATDTQYFGPGTRLTVL.

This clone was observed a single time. The CDR3, as DNA: TGTGCCTCAAAACTTACTGAAGCTTTCTTT. As protein: CASKLTEAFF. The gene calls are TRBV30 and TRBJ1-1; D not certain. CDR1 and CDR2 from the germline V gene are GTSNPN and SVGIG (reference sequence). CDR3 length equals 10 residues. V shed 7 bases and J shed 5 bases, with 8 bases lying between them.

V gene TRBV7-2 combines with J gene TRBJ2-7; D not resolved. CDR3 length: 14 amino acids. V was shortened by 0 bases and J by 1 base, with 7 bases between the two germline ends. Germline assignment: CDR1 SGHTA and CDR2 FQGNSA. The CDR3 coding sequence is TGTGCCAGCAGCTTAGCAGGGCGTTCCTACGAGCAGTACTTC. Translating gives CASSLAGRSYEQYF. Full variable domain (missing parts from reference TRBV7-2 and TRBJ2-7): GAGVSQSPSNKVTEKGKDVELRCDPISGHTALYWYRQSLGQGLEFLIYFQGNSAPDKSGLPSDRFSAERTGGSVSTLTIQRTQQEDSAVYLCASSLAGRSYEQYFGPGTRLTVT.

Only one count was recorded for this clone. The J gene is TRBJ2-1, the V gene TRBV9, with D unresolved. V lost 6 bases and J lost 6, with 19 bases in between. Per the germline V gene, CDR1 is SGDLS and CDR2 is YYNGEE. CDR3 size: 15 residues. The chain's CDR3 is CASTPATGVGNEQFF. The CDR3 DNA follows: TGTGCCAGCACCCCCGCCACTGGGGTAGGCAATGAGCAGTTCTTC.

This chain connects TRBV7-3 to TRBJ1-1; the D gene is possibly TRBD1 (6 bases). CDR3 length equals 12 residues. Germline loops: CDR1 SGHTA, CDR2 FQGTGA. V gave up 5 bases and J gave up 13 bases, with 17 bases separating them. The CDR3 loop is CASSLPGQDIFF. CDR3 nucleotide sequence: TGTGCCAGCAGCCTACCGGGACAAGATATTTTCTTT.